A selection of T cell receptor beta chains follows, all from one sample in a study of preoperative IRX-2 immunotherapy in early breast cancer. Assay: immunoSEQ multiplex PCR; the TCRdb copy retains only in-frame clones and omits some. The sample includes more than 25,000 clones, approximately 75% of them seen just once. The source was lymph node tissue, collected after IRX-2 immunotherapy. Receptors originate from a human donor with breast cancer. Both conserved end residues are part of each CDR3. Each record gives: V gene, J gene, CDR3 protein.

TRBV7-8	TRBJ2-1	CASSFVGSGRQFF
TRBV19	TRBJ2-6	CASSIGSGANVLTF
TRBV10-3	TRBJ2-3	CAISERGGAEPDTQYF
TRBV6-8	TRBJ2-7	CASSDPRQLAYEQYF
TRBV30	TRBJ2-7	CAWSNIYRTSGTPYEQYF
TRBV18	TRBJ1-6	CASSPQGVWNSPLHF
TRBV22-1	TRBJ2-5	CASSSTSGGQETQYF
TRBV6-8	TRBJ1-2	CASSPDRGHYGYTF
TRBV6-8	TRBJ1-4	CASRVRRGANEKLFF
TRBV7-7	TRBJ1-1	CASSSPGQGALAFF
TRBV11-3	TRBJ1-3	CASSLSPSPPGNTIYF
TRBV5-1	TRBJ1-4	CASSGSLGEEKLFF
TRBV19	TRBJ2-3	CASTRGKSTDTQYF
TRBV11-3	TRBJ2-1	CASSPQTGTNEQFF
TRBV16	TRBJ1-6	CASSQLATGLNSPLHF
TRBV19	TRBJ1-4	CASSIGFGHRNEKLFF
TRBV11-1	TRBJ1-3	CASSTTGIGSGNTIYF
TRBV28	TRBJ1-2	CASSFHSYYGYTF
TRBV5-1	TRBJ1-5	CASSSGTGLNQPQHF
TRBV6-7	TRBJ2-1	CASTFEVPGLPHFHNEQFF
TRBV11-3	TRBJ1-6	CASSLDTGADSPLHF
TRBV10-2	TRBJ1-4	CASSVGGGGEKLFF
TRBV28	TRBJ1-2	CASRETGGAGYGYTF
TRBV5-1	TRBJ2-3	CASSLRASGRTDTQYF
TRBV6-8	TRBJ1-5	CAIRDRGSGQPQHF
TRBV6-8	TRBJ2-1	CASSFGTLLYNEQFF
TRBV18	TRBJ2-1	CASSPRRTGENEQFF
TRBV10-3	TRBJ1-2	CAISESDNYGYTF
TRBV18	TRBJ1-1	CASSPPGNRRIAFF
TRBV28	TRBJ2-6	CASNPTEGNGANVLTF
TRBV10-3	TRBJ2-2	CAISESTGGKNTGELFF
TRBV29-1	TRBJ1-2	CSAFGWGEDGYTF
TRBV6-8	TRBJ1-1	CASRDSTVNTEAFF
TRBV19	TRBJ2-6	CASRGQGAFSGANVLTF
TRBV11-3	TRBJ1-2	CASSLGQGLLGGYTF
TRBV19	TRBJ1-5	CASSSQTGTGNQPQHF
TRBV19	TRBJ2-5	CASTPGLAQETQYF
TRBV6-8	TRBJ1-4	CASNIGQGDAPFF
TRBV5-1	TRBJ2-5	CASSLEASGVGETQYF
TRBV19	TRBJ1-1	CASAVTDSFNAEAFF
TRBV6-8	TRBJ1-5	CASSRGRVRNQPQHF
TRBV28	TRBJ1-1	CASGTVLMNTEAFF
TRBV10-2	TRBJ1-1	CASSFDRVTEAFF
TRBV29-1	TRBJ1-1	CSVLPGFTEAFF
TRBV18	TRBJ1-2	CASSPPREGAYGYTF
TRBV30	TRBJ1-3	CAWMGRPSGNTIYF
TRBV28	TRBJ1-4	CASLSGTGYEKLFF
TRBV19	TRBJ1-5	CASSIRTDNQPQHF
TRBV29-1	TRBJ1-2	CSADRGQRGYTF
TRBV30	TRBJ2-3	CACGAVAGSTDTQYF